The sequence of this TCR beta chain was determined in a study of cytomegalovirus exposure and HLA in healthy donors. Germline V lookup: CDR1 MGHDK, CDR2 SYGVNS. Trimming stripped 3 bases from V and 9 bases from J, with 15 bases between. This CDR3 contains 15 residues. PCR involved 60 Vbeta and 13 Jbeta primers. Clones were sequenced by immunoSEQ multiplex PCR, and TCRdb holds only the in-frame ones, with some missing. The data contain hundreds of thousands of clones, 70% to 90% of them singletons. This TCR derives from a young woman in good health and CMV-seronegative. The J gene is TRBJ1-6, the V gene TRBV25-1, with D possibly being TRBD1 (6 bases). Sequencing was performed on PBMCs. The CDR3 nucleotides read TGTGCCAGCAGTGAGGGGGCGAGTATTACTTCACCCCTCCACTTT. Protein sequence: CASSEGASITSPLHF.